The 30 T cell receptor beta chains in this list originate from one sample, sequenced in a study of blood T cells in healthy people across ages. Sample-barcoded 5' priming and a J-beta primer mix drove a second PCR of about 7 to 11 cycles. From the 5' RACE reads, TCRdb called clonotypes with MiXCR, one entry per CDR3 protein. The sample shows some 1.5 million distinct CDR3 sequences, about 28% of them seen only once. The sample consisted of blood. All receptors come from a woman in her thirties in good health.

This clonotype was seen a few times. This chain connects TRBV29-1 to TRBJ2-1, with unresolved D. CDR3 size: 19 residues. Trimming took 7 bases from V and 5 from J, leaving 33 bases between them. Germline CDR1 is SQVTM and CDR2 is ANQGSEA. The CDR3: CSAAPVGGSPKERHNEQFF. The CDR3 bases are TGCAGCGCTGCGCCGGTGGGTGGCTCCCCGAAGGAAAGACACAATGAGCAGTTCTTC.

The V gene is TRBV15, the J gene TRBJ2-7; D possibly corresponds to TRBD2 (6 bases). The germline gives CDR1 LNHNV, CDR2 YYDKDF (reference sequence). Trimming took off 2 bases at V and 4 bases at J, with 15 bases between the two ends. This CDR3 has 15 residues. The DNA for the CDR3 is TGTGCCACCAGCAGACCCGGGGGACTTCTTTACGAGCAGTACTTC. Translation: CATSRPGGLLYEQYF.

The genes are TRBV27 and TRBJ2-6; D not resolved. This CDR3 contains 17 residues. The ends were cut back, 1 base at V and 4 bases at J, with 14 bases in the middle. CDR1 is MNHEY and CDR2 is SMNVEV in the germline V gene (reference sequence). The CDR3 is CASSLYGRLDGANVLTF. The DNA for the CDR3 is TGTGCCAGCAGTTTATATGGTAGGCTGGACGGGGCCAACGTCCTGACTTTC.

The rearrangement uses TRBV28 and TRBJ1-2; no definite D call. The CDR3 extends over 14 amino acids. Germline CDR1 and CDR2: MDHEN and SYDVKM. The V and J ends lost 3 bases and 3 bases respectively, with 11 bases between them. The CDR3 DNA follows: TGTGCCAGCAGTTTCCCGAGACTAGACTATGGCTACACCTTC. Translated, it gives CASSFPRLDYGYTF.

The sample holds a few counts of this clonotype. This chain links TRBV6-2 or TRBV6-3 with TRBJ1-2, with 10 positions matching TRBD1. This CDR3 has 18 amino acids. V lost 10 bases to trimming and J lost 1 base; unmatched junction nucleotides: 18. The germline V gene encodes CDR1 MNHEY and CDR2 SVGEGT. The chain's CDR3 is CATRGPGQGLGDNYGYTF. The CDR3 coding sequence is TGTGCCACCAGGGGCCCGGGACAGGGGCTAGGCGATAACTATGGCTACACCTTC.

This chain connects TRBV18 to TRBJ1-3; maybe TRBD1 (5 bases). This CDR3 has 15 residues. The V gene lost 6 bases and the J gene lost 0 bases, with 12 bases spanning the gap. From germline, CDR1 is KGHSH and CDR2 LQKENI. The DNA for the CDR3 is TGTGCCAGCTCTGAAGGGGAGAGCTCTGGAAACACCATATATTTT. It yields the protein CASSEGESSGNTIYF. The whole variable domain, filled in from reference TRBV18 and TRBJ1-3, reads NAGVMQNPRHLVRRRGQEARLRCSPMKGHSHVYWYRQLPEEGLKFMVYLQKENIIDESGMPKERFSAEFPKEGPSILRIQQVVRGDSAAYFCASSEGESSGNTIYFGEGSWLTVV.

The chain couples TRBV5-1 to TRBJ2-7, with TRBD1 identical over 9 bases. CDR3 length: 16 amino acids. V shed 2 bases and J 5 bases; nucleotides not matched to a gene: 11. Germline V gene sequence: CDR1 SGHRS, CDR2 YFSETQ. This CDR3 reads CASSFSQRTGANEQYF. The CDR3 region has the DNA TGCGCCAGCAGCTTTTCCCAGAGGACAGGGGCGAACGAGCAGTACTTC.

This clonotype has ten or more counts. The chain couples TRBV10-3 to TRBJ2-5, with 7 positions matching TRBD1. Germline assignment: CDR1 ENHRY and CDR2 SYGVKD. The CDR3 runs to 13 residues. V was clipped by 6 bases and J by 0 bases; unmatched bases: 1. Here the CDR3 reads CAIRQGHQETQYF. The CDR3, as DNA: TGTGCCATCAGACAGGGGCACCAAGAGACCCAGTACTTC.

V and J are TRBV12-3 or TRBV12-4 and TRBJ1-1; D may be TRBD1 (5 bases). Trimming cost V 10 bases and J 1 base, with 16 bases left between them. The CDR3 is made up of 14 amino acids. CDR3 protein: CAIKGTGANTEAFF. CDR3 sequence (DNA): TGTGCCATAAAGGGGACGGGAGCGAACACTGAAGCTTTCTTT.

This clonotype was recorded many times. V gene TRBV7-2 combines with J gene TRBJ1-5, with TRBD1 as a possible D gene (5 bases). The V end lost 3 bases, the J end lost 5 bases, and 11 bases lay between the germline ends. The CDR3 is 14 amino acids. CDR1 SGHTA and CDR2 FQGNSA come from the germline V gene. The DNA for the CDR3 is TGTGCCAGCAGCTTCTCGCCGGGGGATCAGCCCCAGCATTTT. It encodes CASSFSPGDQPQHF.

This clonotype was seen a few times. The rearrangement links TRBV20-1 to TRBJ1-2; 8 nucleotides align to TRBD1. V lost 6 bases and J lost 7; bases outside the gene matches: 22. This CDR3 has 17 amino acids. Per the germline V gene, CDR1 is DFQATT and CDR2 is SNEGSKA (reference sequence). The CDR3 coding sequence is TGCAGTGCGGACGCTTGGCCGAGACAGGGGCCTGGTCTTGGCTACACCTTC. Residues: CSADAWPRQGPGLGYTF.

This clonotype was detected many times. The chain links TRBV29-1 to TRBJ2-3; 7 nucleotides align to TRBD2. Germline CDR1 reads SQVTM; CDR2 reads ANQGSEA. CDR3 size: 12 residues. With 6 bases clipped from V and 1 base from J, the junction kept 1 base outside the gene matches. The CDR3 DNA sequence: TGCAGCGTCGCGGGGGGCACAGATACGCAGTATTTT. It codes for CSVAGGTDTQYF.

This clonotype was counted only a few times. V usage is TRBV29-1 and J usage is TRBJ2-7, with a tentative D call TRBD2 (5 bases). Trimming removed 6 bases at V and 4 bases at J, with 13 bases between. The germline V gene has CDR1 SQVTM and CDR2 ANQGSEA. This CDR3 has 12 residues. The CDR3 DNA reads as TGCAGCGTAAAAGACGGGATTTACGAGCAGTACTTC. Its protein product is CSVKDGIYEQYF.

This clonotype was observed a handful of times. The V and J genes are TRBV28 and TRBJ1-6; 9 nucleotides match TRBD1. Per germline, CDR1 MDHEN and CDR2 SYDVKM. The V segment lost 4 bases and the J segment 5 bases; nucleotides outside the gene matches: 3. The CDR3 is 15 residues long. DNA for the CDR3: TGTGCCAGCAGTTCCGGACAGGGGAATAATTCACCCCTCCACTTT. It is translated as CASSSGQGNNSPLHF.

This clonotype came up once. The chain has TRBV7-9 and TRBJ2-1, with D perhaps matching TRBD2 (5 bases). Per the germline V gene, CDR1 is SEHNR and CDR2 is FQNEAQ (reference sequence). V was shortened by 5 bases and J by 6 bases, with 14 bases between the two germline ends. CDR3 length: 14 amino acids. CDR3 sequence reads: CASSRSGRVNEQFF. The CDR3 coding sequence is TGTGCCAGCAGCCGGAGCGGACGGGTCAATGAGCAGTTCTTC. Filled out from reference TRBV7-9 and TRBJ2-1, the complete variable domain reads DTGVSQNPRHKITKRGQNVTFRCDPISEHNRLYWYRQTLGQGPEFLTYFQNEAQLEKSRLLSDRFSAERPKGSFSTLEIQRTEQGDSAMYLCASSRSGRVNEQFFGPGTRLTVL.

This clonotype has ten or more counts. This chain links TRBV6-5 with TRBJ2-5; TRBD1 aligns across 9 bases. The CDR3 extends over 15 amino acids. Germline V gene sequence: CDR1 MNHEY, CDR2 SVGAGI. The V gene end was trimmed by 5 bases and the J gene end by 5 bases; junction bases not matched to a gene: 9. The CDR3 DNA sequence: TGTGCCAGCAGTGTACCGGGACAGGGCGGGGAGACCCAGTACTTC. It specifies CASSVPGQGGETQYF.

Notes on this clonotype: The CDR3 end shows no conserved phenylalanine or tryptophan, and so a read error is likely. The J gene is TRBJ2-4, the V gene TRBV28; TRBD2 is a possible D gene (6 bases). The J call may be wrong; the DNA end is better matched by TRBJ2-7. CDR1 MDHEN and CDR2 SYDVKM come from the germline V gene. This CDR3 has 14 residues. CDR3 coding DNA: TGTGCCAGCAGTTTGGCGGGGTCGCGTCTCGAGCAGTACTGC. Translated: CASSLAGSRLEQYC.

V and J are TRBV20-1 and TRBJ2-7; TRBD1 aligns across 8 bases. The CDR3 extends over 14 amino acids. Germline CDR1 DFQATT, CDR2 SNEGSKA (reference sequence). The V and J ends lost 5 bases and 0 bases, in that order; junction bases with no gene match: 6. In DNA form, the CDR3 reads TGCAGTGCTCCCGGACAGGGCAGCTCCTACGAGCAGTACTTC. This codes for CSAPGQGSSYEQYF.

The chain recombines TRBV18 with TRBJ2-7; no firm D call. The CDR3 has 13 residues. V was clipped by 8 bases and J by 0 bases, with 11 bases between them. The germline CDR1 and CDR2 sequences are KGHSH and LQKENI. The CDR3 region is CASTNPSSYEQYF. CDR3 bases: TGTGCCAGCACCAACCCAAGCTCCTACGAGCAGTACTTC. Supplemented by reference TRBV18 and TRBJ2-7, the full variable domain reads NAGVMQNPRHLVRRRGQEARLRCSPMKGHSHVYWYRQLPEEGLKFMVYLQKENIIDESGMPKERFSAEFPKEGPSILRIQQVVRGDSAAYFCASTNPSSYEQYFGPGTRLTVT.

This clonotype was seen a few times. The chain joins TRBV20-1 to TRBJ2-7; 9 bases align to TRBD2. The V gene's germline CDR1 is DFQATT and CDR2 SNEGSKA (reference sequence). With V trimmed by 2 bases and J by 3 bases, 5 bases remained unmatched. This CDR3 has 14 residues. This CDR3 is CSARPQRGDYEQYF. The CDR3 region has the DNA TGCAGTGCTAGACCCCAGCGGGGGGACTACGAGCAGTACTTC.

The rearrangement uses TRBV21-1 and TRBJ2-7; TRBD1 is the table's D call, not checked against the DNA. TRBV21-1 is assigned pseudogene status. The CDR3 has 13 amino acids. The CDR3, as DNA: TGTGCCGGCACGAGGGACAGGGCTTACGAGCAGTACTTC. Translating it yields CAGTRDRAYEQYF.

This clonotype was counted a few times. The V gene is TRBV20-1, the J gene TRBJ2-4; possibly TRBD1 or TRBD2 for D (5 bases each). Germline lookup yields CDR1 DFQATT and CDR2 SNEGSKA (reference sequence). This CDR3 region has 13 residues. Trimming took 3 bases from V and 7 from J, leaving 13 bases between them. Here the CDR3 reads CSARGRASNIQYF. The CDR3 nucleotides read TGCAGTGCTAGGGGGCGGGCCTCGAACATTCAGTACTTC.

This clonotype has more than one count but fewer than ten. The gene calls are TRBV29-1 and TRBJ2-7; no definite D call. V was cut by 4 bases and J by 3 bases, with 10 bases left in between. The CDR3 is 12 amino acids. The germline gives CDR1 SQVTM, CDR2 ANQGSEA. The CDR3 here is CSVVHSNYEQYF. CDR3 sequence (DNA): TGCAGCGTTGTGCACAGTAACTACGAGCAGTACTTC.

The table lists this clonotype with many counts. The rearrangement links TRBV29-1 to TRBJ2-1; no definite D call. Per germline, CDR1 SQVTM and CDR2 ANQGSEA. V was shortened by 3 bases and J by 7 bases, with 10 bases between the two germline ends. The CDR3 runs 12 residues. CDR3 region: CSVEHEMNEQFF. The CDR3 nucleotides are TGCAGCGTTGAGCACGAGATGAATGAGCAGTTCTTC.

The genes are TRBV12-3 or TRBV12-4 and TRBJ1-2, with TRBD1 as a possible D gene (5 bases). The V gene lost 1 base and the J gene lost 0 bases, with 15 bases spanning the gap. This CDR3 contains 17 residues. The CDR3 DNA follows: TGTGCCAGCAGTTTAGGGGGGGGGACCGGAGCTAACTATGGCTACACCTTC. Translation gives CASSLGGGTGANYGYTF.

J is TRBJ2-7 and V is TRBV25-1; TRBD1 aligns across 7 bases. Germline V gene sequence: CDR1 MGHDK, CDR2 SYGVNS. The CDR3 runs 14 residues. Germline trimming cut 8 bases from V and 1 base from J; bases unmatched to any gene: 8. The CDR3 loop reads CASGTGTASYEQYF. For the CDR3, the DNA is TGTGCCAGCGGAACCGGGACAGCATCCTACGAGCAGTACTTC.

The genes are TRBV29-1 and TRBJ2-1; the match to TRBD1 covers 8 bases. Germline loops: CDR1 SQVTM, CDR2 ANQGSEA. CDR3 size: 16 residues. V was clipped by 5 bases and J by 6 bases; unmatched bases: 15. CDR3 coding DNA: TGCAGCGTTCGTGAAGAGCCGGGACAGGAGTTCAATGAGCAGTTCTTC. It codes for CSVREEPGQEFNEQFF.

The chain carries TRBV29-1 and TRBJ2-1, with D perhaps TRBD2 (6 bases). V lost 4 bases, J lost 8 bases, and 12 bases lay in between. Germline lookup yields CDR1 SQVTM and CDR2 ANQGSEA. The CDR3 totals 12 residues. The CDR3 region is CSVGGWGDEQFF. The CDR3 DNA sequence: TGCAGCGTTGGGGGGTGGGGGGATGAGCAGTTCTTC.

The chain carries TRBV14 and TRBJ2-7; 10 bases fit TRBD2. The CDR3 loop spans 14 amino acids. CDR1 and CDR2 (germline): SGHDN, FVKESK. The trim removed 3 bases at V and 3 bases at J, leaving 2 bases unmatched. The CDR3 sequence: CASSHLAGVYEQYF. Here the CDR3 DNA reads TGTGCCAGCAGCCACCTAGCGGGAGTCTACGAGCAGTACTTC.

V usage is TRBV27 and J usage is TRBJ2-3, with TRBD2 matching over 9 bases. Per the germline V gene, CDR1 is MNHEY and CDR2 is SMNVEV (reference sequence). The CDR3 extends over 18 amino acids. Unmatched junction bases numbered 18, after V lost 7 bases and J lost 4 bases. DNA for the CDR3: TGTGCCAGCATTTCAATCGGAGTACTAGCGGGCTCGTCAGATACGCAGTATTTT. This translates into CASISIGVLAGSSDTQYF.